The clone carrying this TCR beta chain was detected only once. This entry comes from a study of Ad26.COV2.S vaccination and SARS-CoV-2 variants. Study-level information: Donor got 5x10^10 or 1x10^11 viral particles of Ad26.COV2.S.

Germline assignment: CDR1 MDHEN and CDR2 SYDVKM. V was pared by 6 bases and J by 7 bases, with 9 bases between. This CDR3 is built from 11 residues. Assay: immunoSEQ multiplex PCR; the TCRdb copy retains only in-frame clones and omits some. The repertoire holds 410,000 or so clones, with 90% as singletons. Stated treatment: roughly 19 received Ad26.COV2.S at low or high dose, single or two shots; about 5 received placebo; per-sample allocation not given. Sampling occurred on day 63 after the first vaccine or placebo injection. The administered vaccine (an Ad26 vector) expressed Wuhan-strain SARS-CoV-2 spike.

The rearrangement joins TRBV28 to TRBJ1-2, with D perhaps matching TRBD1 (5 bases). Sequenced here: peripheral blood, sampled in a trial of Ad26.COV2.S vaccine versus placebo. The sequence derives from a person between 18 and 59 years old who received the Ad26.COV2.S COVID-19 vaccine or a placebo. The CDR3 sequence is CASSTGLGYTF. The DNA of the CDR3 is TGTGCCAGCAGCACAGGTCTTGGCTACACCTTC.